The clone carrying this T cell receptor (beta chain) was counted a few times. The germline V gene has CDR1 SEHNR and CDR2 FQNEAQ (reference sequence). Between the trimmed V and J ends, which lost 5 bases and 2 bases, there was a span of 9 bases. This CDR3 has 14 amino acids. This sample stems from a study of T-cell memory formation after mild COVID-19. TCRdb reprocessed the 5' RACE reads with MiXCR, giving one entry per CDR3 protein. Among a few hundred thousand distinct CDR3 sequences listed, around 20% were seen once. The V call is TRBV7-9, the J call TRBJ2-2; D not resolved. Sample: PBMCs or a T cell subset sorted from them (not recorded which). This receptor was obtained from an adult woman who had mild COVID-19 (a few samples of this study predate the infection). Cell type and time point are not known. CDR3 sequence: CASSPASNTGELFF. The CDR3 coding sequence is TGTGCCAGCAGCCCGGCCTCCAACACCGGGGAGCTGTTTTTT.